A selection of T cell receptor beta chains follows, all from one sample in a study of somatic mutations in cytotoxic T cells in rheumatoid arthritis. Repertoires were generated with immunoSEQ multiplex PCR, while TCRdb's copy carries only in-frame clones and drops some. The sample records some 2,000 clones, 70% to 90% being singletons. Sequences were obtained from CD8+ T cells sorted from blood. The receptors originated from an adult with rheumatoid arthritis. The CDR3 runs from the conserved cysteine through the conserved F or W. The order of the fields is CDR3 protein, CDR3 DNA, clone size, D gene, J gene, V gene. D genes are given only for firm matches. Clone size, where shown, is once, few, many, or a class for clones that have expanded.

CDR3: CASSPGTGQDTQYF
DNA: TGTGCCAGCAGCCCCGGGACAGGGCAAGATACGCAGTATTTT
size: .
D: TRBD1
J: TRBJ2-3
V: TRBV7-9

CDR3: CASSKGAGGGNEQFF
DNA: TGTGCCAGCAGTAAAGGGGCAGGGGGTGGCAATGAGCAGTTCTTC
size: .
D: TRBD1
J: TRBJ2-1
V: TRBV27

CDR3: CASSFLDRGRRSPLHF
DNA: TGTGCCAGCAGCTTCCTGGACAGGGGGCGCCGATCACCCCTCCACTTT
size: .
D: TRBD1
J: TRBJ1-6
V: TRBV11-3

CDR3: CASSPDGDTQYF
DNA: TGTGCCAGCAGCCCGGACGGGGATACGCAGTATTTT
size: .
D: .
J: TRBJ2-3
V: TRBV7-9

CDR3: CASSFVDEQYF
DNA: TGTGCCAGCAGTTTCGTGGACGAGCAGTACTTC
size: .
D: .
J: TRBJ2-7
V: TRBV28

CDR3: CASSYGVLSNTEAFF
DNA: TGTGCCAGCAGTTACGGGGTATTATCGAACACTGAAGCTTTCTTT
size: .
D: .
J: TRBJ1-1
V: TRBV6-5

CDR3: CASSPLPASGELFF
DNA: TGCGCCAGCAGCCCCCTCCCCGCGTCCGGGGAGCTGTTTTTT
size: .
D: .
J: TRBJ2-2
V: TRBV5-1

CDR3: CASTYGSNTGELFF
DNA: TGTGCCAGTACCTACGGATCCAACACCGGGGAGCTGTTTTTT
size: .
D: .
J: TRBJ2-2
V: TRBV19

CDR3: CASSSGTSLRVEQFF
DNA: TGTGCCAGCAGTAGTGGGACTAGCCTCCGGGTTGAGCAGTTCTTC
size: few
D: TRBD2
J: TRBJ2-1
V: TRBV7-6

CDR3: CASSLRISPLHF
DNA: TGTGCCAGCAGTCTACGGATTTCACCCCTCCACTTT
size: .
D: .
J: TRBJ1-6
V: TRBV6-1

CDR3: CASSFGEPLHF
DNA: TGTGCCAGCAGCTTCGGGGAACCCCTCCACTTT
size: .
D: .
J: TRBJ1-6
V: TRBV6-6

CDR3: CASSVWDRAYNEQFF
DNA: TGTGCCAGCAGCGTGTGGGACCGCGCCTACAATGAGCAGTTCTTC
size: .
D: .
J: TRBJ2-1
V: TRBV9

CDR3: CASSPRGRLHNEQFF
DNA: TGTGCCAGCAGCCCTCGAGGCAGGCTACACAATGAGCAGTTCTTC
size: .
D: .
J: TRBJ2-1
V: TRBV13

CDR3: CASADPSGGAGAEQFF
DNA: TGTGCCAGCGCCGACCCGAGCGGGGGGGCCGGTGCTGAGCAGTTCTTC
size: .
D: TRBD2
J: TRBJ2-1
V: TRBV27

CDR3: CASSLGQTSGNTIYF
DNA: TGTGCCAGCAGCCTCGGACAGACCTCTGGAAACACCATATATTTT
size: .
D: .
J: TRBJ1-3
V: TRBV9

CDR3: CASSEGFRGVYSNQPQHF
DNA: TGTGCCAGCAGTGAAGGGTTCAGGGGAGTCTATAGCAATCAGCCCCAGCATTTT
size: .
D: .
J: TRBJ1-5
V: TRBV6-1

CDR3: CASSARSTDTQYF
DNA: TGTGCCAGCAGCGCCAGGAGCACAGATACGCAGTATTTT
size: .
D: .
J: TRBJ2-3
V: TRBV5-5

CDR3: CASSAPPSYNSPLHF
DNA: TGTGCCAGCAGTGCCCCCCCAAGCTATAATTCACCCCTCCACTTT
size: .
D: .
J: TRBJ1-6
V: TRBV27

CDR3: CATSRGGYNEQFF
DNA: TGTGCCACCAGCAGGGGAGGGTACAATGAGCAGTTCTTC
size: once
D: TRBD2
J: TRBJ2-1
V: TRBV15

CDR3: CASSATTYEQYF
DNA: TGTGCCAGCAGCGCCACTACCTACGAGCAGTACTTC
size: .
D: .
J: TRBJ2-7
V: TRBV13

CDR3: CASRTSGTYEQYF
DNA: TGTGCCAGCAGGACTAGCGGGACCTACGAGCAGTACTTC
size: .
D: TRBD2
J: TRBJ2-7
V: TRBV28

CDR3: CASTGGAGQPQHF
DNA: TGTGCCAGCACCGGGGGCGCGGGACAGCCCCAGCATTTT
size: .
D: .
J: TRBJ1-5
V: TRBV2

CDR3: CASSMGTGGMNTEAFF
DNA: TGTGCCAGCAGCATGGGGACAGGAGGTATGAACACTGAAGCTTTCTTT
size: few
D: TRBD1
J: TRBJ1-1
V: TRBV7-9

CDR3: CASSVGAGSDEQYF
DNA: TGTGCCAGCAGCGTAGGAGCCGGGAGTGACGAGCAGTACTTC
size: .
D: .
J: TRBJ2-7
V: TRBV9

CDR3: CAIGRESNQPQHF
DNA: TGTGCCATCGGGCGGGAGAGCAATCAGCCCCAGCATTTT
size: .
D: .
J: TRBJ1-5
V: TRBV10-3

CDR3: CASSPGTGNEAFF
DNA: TGTGCCAGCAGCCCCGGGACAGGGAATGAAGCTTTCTTT
size: .
D: TRBD1
J: TRBJ1-1
V: TRBV11-2

CDR3: CASSYEAGSGELFF
DNA: TGTGCCAGCAGTTACGAGGCCGGTTCCGGGGAGCTGTTTTTT
size: .
D: .
J: TRBJ2-2
V: TRBV6-7

CDR3: CASSLARAFWDGYTF
DNA: TGTGCCAGCAGCTTAGCGAGGGCCTTCTGGGATGGCTACACCTTC
size: once
D: .
J: TRBJ1-2
V: TRBV7-8

CDR3: CASSVAHRGAYEQYF
DNA: TGTGCCAGCAGCGTAGCCCACAGAGGGGCCTACGAGCAGTACTTC
size: .
D: .
J: TRBJ2-7
V: TRBV9

CDR3: CASSPPGYNEQFF
DNA: TGTGCCAGCAGCCCTCCAGGGTACAATGAGCAGTTCTTC
size: .
D: .
J: TRBJ2-1
V: TRBV11-2

CDR3: CASSANLAGGDNEQFF
DNA: TGTGCCAGCAGCGCAAACCTAGCGGGGGGTGACAATGAGCAGTTCTTC
size: once
D: TRBD2
J: TRBJ2-1
V: TRBV9

CDR3: CASSTRETQYF
DNA: TGTGCCAGCAGCACAAGAGAGACCCAGTACTTC
size: .
D: .
J: TRBJ2-5
V: TRBV7-8

CDR3: CASSPSSYEQYF
DNA: TGTGCCAGCAGTCCCAGCTCCTACGAGCAGTACTTC
size: .
D: .
J: TRBJ2-7
V: TRBV27

CDR3: CASSYDEFLSPPANYGYTF
DNA: TGTGCCAGCAGTTATGACGAATTCCTCTCACCGCCAGCTAACTATGGCTACACCTTC
size: .
D: .
J: TRBJ1-2
V: TRBV2

CDR3: CASSHRGAYEQYF
DNA: TGTGCCAGCAGCCACCGAGGCGCCTACGAGCAGTACTTC
size: .
D: .
J: TRBJ2-7
V: TRBV27

CDR3: CASSEWGNQPQHF
DNA: TGTGCCAGCAGTGAATGGGGGAATCAGCCCCAGCATTTT
size: .
D: .
J: TRBJ1-5
V: TRBV6-1

CDR3: CASSSVPVGANVLTF
DNA: TGTGCCAGCAGTTCTGTTCCCGTCGGGGCCAACGTCCTGACTTTC
size: .
D: .
J: TRBJ2-6
V: TRBV27

CDR3: CASSDPTGGSIVLSPDTQYF
DNA: TGTGCCAGCAGCGACCCGACAGGGGGCTCAATTGTGCTCAGCCCAGATACGCAGTATTTT
size: .
D: TRBD1
J: TRBJ2-3
V: TRBV9

CDR3: CASSPGSRNQPQHF
DNA: TGTGCCAGCAGCCCGGGGAGCCGCAATCAGCCCCAGCATTTT
size: few
D: .
J: TRBJ1-5
V: TRBV16

CDR3: CASSFWTKRYFSGNAIYF
DNA: TGTGCCAGCAGCTTTTGGACAAAGAGGTACTTCTCTGGAAACGCCATATATTTT
size: .
D: .
J: TRBJ1-3
V: TRBV11-2

CDR3: CASSPATSGGPRYNEQFF
DNA: TGCGCCAGCAGCCCCGCGACTAGCGGGGGGCCCAGATACAATGAGCAGTTCTTC
size: .
D: TRBD2
J: TRBJ2-1
V: TRBV5-1

CDR3: CASSYKGQDYGYTF
DNA: TGTGCCAGCTCATACAAGGGACAGGACTATGGCTACACCTTC
size: .
D: TRBD1
J: TRBJ1-2
V: TRBV18